This paragraph covers one TCR beta chain sequence. Its antigen remains unknown. This CDR3 has 19 amino acids. CDR1 is KGHDR, CDR2 SFDVKD, per germline. The J segment lost 4 bases and the V segment lost 3 bases, leaving 9 bases of the junction unmatched. Hyperthyroidism, newly diagnosed and lasting under 2 months, affected patients aged 18 to 65. Blood dates from first hyperthyroidism diagnosis, before any ophthalmopathy symptoms. The data originate from a study of T cells in Graves' hyperthyroidism and ophthalmopathy. Study-level background: It was at initial diagnosis, before any treatment, that peripheral blood was collected.

Regarding the study as a whole: Prediction of ophthalmopathy progression came a median approximately 6.6 months pre-onset.

Amplified TCR beta CDR3 regions came from RNA transcripts. In the first-round RT-PCR of the TCR CDR3, the HTBI primer set was used. TCRdb re-called the multiplex PCR reads with MiXCR, one entry per CDR3 protein. Among tens of thousands of distinct CDR3 sequences, 49% were seen once, and the ten largest hold 6.2%. The sequence was obtained from a woman aged 45-59 years with Graves' hyperthyroidism that later progressed to Graves' ophthalmopathy. Sequences were obtained from blood. This chain links TRBV24-1 with TRBJ2-1; TRBD2 matches 15 bases. The CDR3 reads CATSDRTSGRERGYNEQFF. CDR3 coding DNA: TGTGCCACCAGTGATAGGACTAGCGGGAGGGAAAGGGGATACAATGAGCAGTTCTTC.